The 5 T cell receptor beta chains reported below all come from one sample, sequenced in a study of cytomegalovirus exposure and HLA in healthy donors (dated by TCRdb to about 2017). The library was prepared using the immunoSEQ multiplex PCR assay. For the multiplex PCR, a mixture combining 60 forward primers for TCR Vbeta segments and 13 reverse primers for TCR Jbeta segments was used. TCRdb obtained this table from immuneACCESS and retained in-frame rearrangements with V and J assigned. These tables miss some clones; where compared with another copy, unresolved V genes account for less than half of the shortfall, and the remainder is unexplained. In this sample the table shows around 180,000 clones, 84% of which occur a single time. The ten top clones hold roughly 5% of the sample. Material for sequencing was PBMCs. The source of these receptors is a girl between 5 and 17 years old in good health and CMV-seropositive.

The chain couples TRBV18 to TRBJ1-2, with TRBD1 identical over 7 bases. V trimming: 0 bases; J trimming: 1 base; junction bases outside the gene matches: 8. CDR3 length: 17 amino acids. Germline lookup yields CDR1 KGHSH and CDR2 LQKENI. CDR3 sequence: CASSPPPQGEINYGYTF. In nucleotides, the CDR3 is TGTGCCAGCTCACCACCTCCCCAGGGGGAGATTAACTATGGCTACACCTTC.

The rearrangement uses TRBV5-6 and TRBJ2-5, with D hard to call. Germline V gene lookup returns CDR1 SGHDT and CDR2 YYEEEE. V lost 6 bases, J lost 4 bases, and 16 bases lay in between. The CDR3 loop spans 14 amino acids. The DNA for the CDR3 is TGTGCCAGCACCACGGCCGGTCCGGGAGAGACCCAGTACTTC. It codes for CASTTAGPGETQYF.

The rearrangement uses TRBV7-9 and TRBJ1-1, with TRBD1 as a possible D gene (5 bases). Germline CDR1 reads SEHNR; CDR2 reads FQNEAQ (reference sequence). The CDR3 has 15 amino acids. Trimming took off 5 bases at V and 3 bases at J, with 16 bases between the two ends. CDR3 amino acids: CASSNLLGRHTEAFF. The CDR3 nucleotides read TGTGCCAGCAGCAACCTCCTGGGGCGGCACACTGAAGCTTTCTTT.

This sequence joins TRBV23-1 and TRBJ1-3; weak D call: TRBD1 (5 bases). TRBV23-1 is assigned to the ORF class and has an uncertain function. V was trimmed by 4 bases and J by 0 bases, leaving 13 bases between them. CDR3 size: 16 residues. The CDR3 region is CASSRTQGGSGNTIYF. The CDR3 bases are TGCGCCAGCAGTCGGACGCAGGGAGGCTCTGGAAACACCATATATTTT.

J is TRBJ1-5 and V is TRBV6-1; possibly TRBD1 for D (6 bases). The germline V and J ends were trimmed by 2 bases and 0 bases, with 17 bases remaining between them. Germline V gene sequence: CDR1 MNHNS, CDR2 SASEGT. The CDR3 sequence is 18 residues long. The CDR3 is CASSETLAGAYSNQPQHF. The CDR3, as DNA: TGTGCCAGCAGTGAAACCCTGGCAGGGGCGTATAGCAATCAGCCCCAGCATTTT.